The clone carrying this TCR beta chain has a single count. The protocol was immunoSEQ multiplex PCR, while the TCRdb copy is restricted to in-frame clones and leaves out a portion. The sample carries over 300,000 clones, under 90% recorded once. This entry comes from a study of Ad26.COV2.S vaccination and SARS-CoV-2 variants. Treatment described: around 19 received Ad26.COV2.S at low or high dose, single or two shots; roughly five received placebo; per-sample allocation not given. Samples were taken on day 63 after the first vaccine or placebo injection. The vaccine antigen was prefusion-stabilized Wuhan SARS-CoV-2 spike. This CDR3 is built from 14 residues. The V gene's germline CDR1 is SGHTA and CDR2 FQGNSA. Trimming took off 7 bases at V and 3 bases at J, with 16 bases between the two ends.

The sample here was peripheral blood, taken in a trial of Ad26.COV2.S vaccine versus placebo. This receptor was taken from a person aged 18 to 59 who received the Ad26.COV2.S COVID-19 vaccine or a placebo. This chain links TRBV7-2 with TRBJ2-7; D ambiguous. The DNA of the CDR3 is TGTGCCAGCACCGAGGCGGTCGGGTTCTACGAGCAGTACTTC. Translating gives CASTEAVGFYEQYF.